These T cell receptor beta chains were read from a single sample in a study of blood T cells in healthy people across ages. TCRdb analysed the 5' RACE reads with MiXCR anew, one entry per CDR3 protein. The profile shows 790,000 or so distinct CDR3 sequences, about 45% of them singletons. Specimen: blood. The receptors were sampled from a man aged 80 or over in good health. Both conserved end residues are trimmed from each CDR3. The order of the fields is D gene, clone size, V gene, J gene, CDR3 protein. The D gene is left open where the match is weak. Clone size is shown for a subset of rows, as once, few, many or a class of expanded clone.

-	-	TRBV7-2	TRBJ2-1	ASSARPLDSAQF
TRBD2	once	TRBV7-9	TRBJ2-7	ASSLGASGNEQY
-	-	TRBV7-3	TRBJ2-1	ASSLMAEPYNEQF
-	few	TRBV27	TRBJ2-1	ASSLVMGTSGVYEQF
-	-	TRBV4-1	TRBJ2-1	ASSQVGRSYNEQF
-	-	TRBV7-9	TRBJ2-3	ASSLVRSSTDTQY
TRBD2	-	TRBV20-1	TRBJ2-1	SARVRASGIRANEQF
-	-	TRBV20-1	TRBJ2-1	SALGLSGENEQF
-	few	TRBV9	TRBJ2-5	ASSVDLVGQETQY
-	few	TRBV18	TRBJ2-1	ASSLDKTEQF
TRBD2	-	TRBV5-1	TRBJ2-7	ASSFRPAGDGNEQY
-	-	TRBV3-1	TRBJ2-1	ASSQGHRGIGEQF
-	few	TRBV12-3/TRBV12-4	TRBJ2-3	ASSLRQTTDTQY
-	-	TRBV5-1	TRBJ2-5	ASSFLTGEGETQY
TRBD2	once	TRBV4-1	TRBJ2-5	ASSQDLGAGEDEQY
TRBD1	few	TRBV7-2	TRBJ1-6	ASSPRGQGNNSPPH
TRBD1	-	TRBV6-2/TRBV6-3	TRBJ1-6	ASRGQGAGSPLH
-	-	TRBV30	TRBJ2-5	AWSPTPVETQY
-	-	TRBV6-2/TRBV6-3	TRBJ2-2	ASAGYTGELF
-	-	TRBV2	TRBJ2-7	ASQGPGTEQY
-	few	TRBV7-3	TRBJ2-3	ASSQGTFGSSTDTQY
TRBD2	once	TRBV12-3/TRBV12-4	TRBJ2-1	ASSLGGWGETQF
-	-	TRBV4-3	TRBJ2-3	ASSQPLSGGTDTQY
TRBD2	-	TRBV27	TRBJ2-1	ASSPRLAGSLGEQF
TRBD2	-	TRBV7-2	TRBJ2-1	ASSLSGSLSGNEQF